The rows below give T cell receptor beta chains drawn from one sample of a study of blood T cell repertoires in COVID-19. Produced via immunoSEQ multiplex PCR; TCRdb's table is partial and in-frame only. This sample has approximately 180,000 clones, with approximately 80% found just once. Sequenced material: PBMCs or T cells enriched from blood (not recorded which). The origin of the receptors is a woman aged 55-75 years with acute COVID-19. Each CDR3 is given without its conserved first and last residue. Only some rows state a clone size, as once, few, many or a class for expanded clones.

j_call | v_call | clone_size | cdr3_aa
TRBJ2-2 | TRBV5-8 | - | ASSRGLATDTGELF
TRBJ2-5 | TRBV5-6 | - | ASSSQGHQETQY
TRBJ2-2 | TRBV10-3 | few | AIRERGAVTGELF
TRBJ1-5 | TRBV28 | few | ASRRSTASNQPQH
TRBJ2-1 | TRBV7-2 | - | ASSLWTTQGDEQF
TRBJ1-1 | TRBV19 | - | ASNRDRGFAF
TRBJ1-2 | TRBV11-2 | once | ASSTSRDRNDYGYT
TRBJ1-2 | TRBV30 | - | AWSRTSRGSGYT
TRBJ1-6 | TRBV9 | - | ASSGVAGRAYNSPLH
TRBJ2-7 | TRBV30 | - | AWSVRFGRGQGTYEQY
TRBJ1-2 | TRBV29-1 | - | SVAPTADGYT
TRBJ2-2 | TRBV18 | - | ASSPPPGNTGELF
TRBJ2-1 | TRBV30 | - | AWSLGQHHNEQF
TRBJ1-2 | TRBV6-5 | - | ASRSTGGSYGYT
TRBJ1-5 | TRBV19 | - | ASSLGQGGNQPQH
TRBJ2-7 | TRBV28 | - | ASSLRTSGIFNSGQY
TRBJ1-1 | TRBV29-1 | many | SVARQGDTEAF
TRBJ2-1 | TRBV4-3 | - | ASSQDWRGGDEQF
TRBJ1-1 | TRBV10-3 | - | AISDQDTEAF
TRBJ1-2 | TRBV7-2 | - | ASSFQTGGGYT
TRBJ2-2 | TRBV11-3 | - | ASSTKPGELF
TRBJ1-6 | TRBV9 | few | ASSPRQGNSPLH
TRBJ1-1 | TRBV11-2 | - | ASSPTEFEAF
TRBJ2-2 | TRBV11-2 | - | ASSSRNAGELF
TRBJ2-1 | TRBV12-3/TRBV12-4 | - | ASSFLGGGQF
TRBJ2-1 | TRBV12-5 | - | ASGLVIKGRQGDEQF
TRBJ2-3 | TRBV5-1 | - | ASSDPGQGATDTQY
TRBJ2-5 | TRBV19 | - | ASSIPGQQETQY
TRBJ1-1 | TRBV18 | - | ASSPTGIDTEAF
TRBJ1-5 | TRBV4-3 | - | ASSQDRGQPQH
TRBJ1-2 | TRBV7-9 | - | ASSLADAGAGGYT
TRBJ1-2 | TRBV4-2 | - | ASSPPGQDGYT
TRBJ2-2 | TRBV11-2 | - | ASSRMAGSTGELF
TRBJ2-5 | TRBV6-5 | - | ASSSSVQTQY
TRBJ1-3 | TRBV9 | - | ASSVSEGAMAGNTIY
TRBJ2-2 | TRBV9 | many | ASSEPGGLF
TRBJ2-3 | TRBV18 | - | ASSLGTSGSTDTQY
TRBJ1-5 | TRBV12-3/TRBV12-4 | - | ASSYGRPQH
TRBJ1-1 | TRBV15 | - | ATSPLTGQGDTEAF
TRBJ1-2 | TRBV6-1 | - | ASSENRASGYT
TRBJ1-4 | TRBV10-2 | - | ASSGSWTIANEKLF
TRBJ1-6 | TRBV16 | - | ASSQGLEVSPLH
TRBJ2-5 | TRBV9 | - | ASSVGAEGAGTQY
TRBJ1-1 | TRBV18 | - | ASSTGAGIEAF
TRBJ1-1 | TRBV7-2 | few | ASAWGVDTEAF
TRBJ1-1 | TRBV4-3 | - | ASSQWGGRNTEAF
TRBJ2-1 | TRBV7-2 | - | ASRQQLEQF
TRBJ2-3 | TRBV7-9 | - | ASSITSTDTQY
TRBJ1-1 | TRBV5-1 | - | ASSLEGSGVVATEAF
TRBJ1-1 | TRBV6-2/TRBV6-3 | - | ASSGLRSRKAF
TRBJ1-5 | TRBV6-2/TRBV6-3 | - | ASSSGQGWDQPQH
TRBJ2-1 | TRBV2 | - | ASNRDRGDNEQF
TRBJ2-7 | TRBV30 | - | ARGRFGNYEQY
TRBJ2-2 | TRBV27 | many | ASTESPGPVLGELF
TRBJ1-2 | TRBV7-9 | - | ASSLGEDGYT
TRBJ1-5 | TRBV11-2 | - | ASSALGQNQPQH
TRBJ2-2 | TRBV24-1 | - | ATKAGGTGELF